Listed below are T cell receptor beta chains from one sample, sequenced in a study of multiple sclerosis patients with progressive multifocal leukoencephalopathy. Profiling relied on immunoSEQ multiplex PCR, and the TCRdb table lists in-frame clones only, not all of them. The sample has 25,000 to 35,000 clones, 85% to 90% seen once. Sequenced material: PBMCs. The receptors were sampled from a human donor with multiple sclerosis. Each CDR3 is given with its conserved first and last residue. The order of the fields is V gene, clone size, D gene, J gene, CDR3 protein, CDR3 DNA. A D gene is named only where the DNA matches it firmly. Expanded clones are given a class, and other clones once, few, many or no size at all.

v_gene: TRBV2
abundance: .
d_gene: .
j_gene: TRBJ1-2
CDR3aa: CASGEGVGYTF
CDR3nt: TGTGCCAGCGGAGAAGGGGTAGGCTACACCTTC

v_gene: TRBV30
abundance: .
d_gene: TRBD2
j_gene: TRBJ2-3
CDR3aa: CAWNPGRTSGGPIRTDTQYF
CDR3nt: TGTGCCTGGAACCCCGGTCGGACTAGCGGGGGACCGATACGCACAGATACGCAGTATTTT

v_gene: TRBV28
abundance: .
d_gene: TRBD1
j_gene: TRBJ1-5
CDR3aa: CASSTGVGAYQPQHF
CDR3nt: TGTGCCAGCAGCACAGGGGTGGGGGCCTATCAGCCCCAGCATTTT

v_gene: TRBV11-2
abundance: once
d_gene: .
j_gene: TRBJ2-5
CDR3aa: CASSLGQGRGQETQYF
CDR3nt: TGTGCCAGCAGCTTAGGGCAGGGGAGAGGTCAAGAGACCCAGTACTTC

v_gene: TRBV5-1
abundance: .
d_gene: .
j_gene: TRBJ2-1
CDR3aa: CASSLGSSSPAPFF
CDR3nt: TGCGCCAGCAGCTTGGGATCGAGCTCCCCCGCCCCGTTCTTC

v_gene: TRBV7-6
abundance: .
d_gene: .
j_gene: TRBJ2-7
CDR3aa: CASSSGVEQYF
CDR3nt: TGTGCCAGCAGCTCAGGGGTTGAGCAGTACTTC

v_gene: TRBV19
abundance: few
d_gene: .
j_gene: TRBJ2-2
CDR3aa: CASSIGGLLGTGELFF
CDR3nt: TGTGCCAGTAGTATTGGGGGACTCCTGGGGACCGGGGAGCTGTTTTTT

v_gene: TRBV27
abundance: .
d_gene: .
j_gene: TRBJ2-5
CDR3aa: CASSLSWLLYQETQYF
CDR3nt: TGTGCCAGCAGTTTATCGTGGCTGTTGTACCAAGAGACCCAGTACTTC

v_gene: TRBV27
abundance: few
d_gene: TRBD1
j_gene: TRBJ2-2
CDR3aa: CASRVGTGGTGELFF
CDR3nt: TGTGCCAGCAGGGTCGGGACAGGGGGTACCGGGGAGCTGTTTTTT

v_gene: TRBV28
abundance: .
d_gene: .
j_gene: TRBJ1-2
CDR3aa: CASRGNEPYGYTF
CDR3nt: TGTGCCAGCCGAGGCAACGAGCCCTACGGCTACACCTTC

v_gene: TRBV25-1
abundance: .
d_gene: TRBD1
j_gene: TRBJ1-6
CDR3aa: CASSEIDRDNSPLHF
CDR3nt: TGTGCCAGCAGTGAGATTGACAGGGACAATTCACCCCTCCACTTT

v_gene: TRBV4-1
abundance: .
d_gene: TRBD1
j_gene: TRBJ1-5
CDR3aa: CASSQQIGTATKEPQHF
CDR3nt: TGCGCCAGCAGCCAGCAAATCGGGACAGCTACTAAGGAGCCCCAGCATTTT

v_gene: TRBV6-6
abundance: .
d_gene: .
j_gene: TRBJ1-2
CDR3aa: CASSSKTENYGYTF
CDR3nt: TGTGCCAGCAGTTCGAAGACAGAAAACTATGGCTACACCTTC

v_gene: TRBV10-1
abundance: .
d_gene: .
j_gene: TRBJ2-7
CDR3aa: CAPPCRPYEQYF
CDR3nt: TGCGCCCCCCCCTGCAGGCCGTACGAGCAGTACTTC

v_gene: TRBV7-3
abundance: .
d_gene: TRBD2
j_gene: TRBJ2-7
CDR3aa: CASSLLAGANEQYF
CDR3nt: TGTGCCAGCAGCCTACTAGCGGGGGCAAACGAGCAGTACTTC

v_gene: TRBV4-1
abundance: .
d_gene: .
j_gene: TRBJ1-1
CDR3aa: CASSHVPGGMNTEAFF
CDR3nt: TGCGCCAGCAGCCACGTCCCTGGGGGGATGAACACTGAAGCTTTCTTT

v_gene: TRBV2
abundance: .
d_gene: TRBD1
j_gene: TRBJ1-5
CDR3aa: CASSEQGAGGQPQHF
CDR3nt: TGTGCCAGCAGTGAACAGGGGGCGGGTGGTCAGCCCCAGCATTTT